The clone carrying this T cell receptor (beta chain) came up a few times. Its antigen is as yet unknown. Treatment given: roughly 10-day PBMC culture with coronavirus spike peptide pools or control peptides (ViraFEST assay). Per-well cultures of roughly 2 million PBMCs received 8.5 to 10 IU/ml IL-2 and around 9.3 ug/ml peptide pools. The sample is drawn from a study of vaccination and CD4 T cells after COVID-19. Study-wide context: Convalescent persons amounted to six males plus four females, two of whom were Hispanic. A median of approximately 96 days (range 35 to 161) separated diagnosis from post-COVID sampling.

Sequencing of cultured CD4+ T cell DNA used the Oncomine TCR Beta short-read assay. TCRdb reprocessed the PCR reads with MiXCR, giving one entry per CDR3 protein. The table records about 14,000 distinct CDR3 sequences, roughly 20% of them present only once. Looked up from germline, CDR1 is SGHTA and CDR2 is FQGNSA. V shed 7 bases and J shed 6 bases, with 9 bases lying between them. The CDR3 has 12 amino acids. The chain links TRBV7-2 to TRBJ2-2, with a weak D call TRBD1 (6 bases). Specimen: cultured CD4+ T cells from blood. This clonotype was sampled from a human donor with COVID-19. The CDR3 region has the DNA TGTGCCAGCACCCGGACAGCCGGGGAGCTGTTTTTT. Translating it yields CASTRTAGELFF.